This record looks at one T cell receptor beta chain sequence and its context. This clone may be a read error of a much larger clone one base away. Per the germline V gene, CDR1 is SGHVS and CDR2 is FNYEAQ. The CDR3 sequence is 12 residues long. V lost 5 bases and J 6 bases, leaving 11 bases between the germline ends. These data are taken from a study of kidney transplant recipient with SARS-CoV-2 infection. From the reads, TCRdb called clonotypes with MiXCR, one entry per CDR3 protein. This sample has fewer than 250,000 distinct CDR3 sequences, with about 28% found just once. The chain employs TRBV7-6 and TRBJ2-7, with D uncertain. The input for sequencing was a blood sample, taken at baseline and around day 110 from a kidney transplant recipient. The TCR sequence derives from a male patient in his 30s who had COVID-19 and was a kidney transplant recipient. A share of the T cells may be of graft donor origin. CDR3: CASSPSFREQYF. CDR3 sequence (DNA): TGTGCCAGCAGCCCGTCATTCCGCGAGCAGTACTTC.